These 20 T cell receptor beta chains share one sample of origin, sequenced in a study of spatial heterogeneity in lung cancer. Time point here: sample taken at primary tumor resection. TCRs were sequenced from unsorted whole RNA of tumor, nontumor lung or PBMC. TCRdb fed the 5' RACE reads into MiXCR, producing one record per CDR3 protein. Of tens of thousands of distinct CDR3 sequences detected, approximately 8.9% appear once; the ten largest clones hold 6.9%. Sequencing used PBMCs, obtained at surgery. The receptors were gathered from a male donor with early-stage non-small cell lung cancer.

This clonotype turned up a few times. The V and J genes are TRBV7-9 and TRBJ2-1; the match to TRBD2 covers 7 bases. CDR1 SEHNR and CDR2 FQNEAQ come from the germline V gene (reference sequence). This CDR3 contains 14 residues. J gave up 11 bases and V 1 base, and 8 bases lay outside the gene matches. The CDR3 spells CASSLEGLAVQQFF. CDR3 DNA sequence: TGTGCCAGCAGCTTAGAGGGGCTAGCGGTTCAGCAGTTCTTC. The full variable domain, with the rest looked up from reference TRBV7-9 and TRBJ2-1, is DTGVSQNPRHKITKRGQNVTFRCDPISEHNRLYWYRQTLGQGPEFLTYFQNEAQLEKSRLLSDRFSAERPKGSFSTLEIQRTEQGDSAMYLCASSLEGLAVQQFFGPGTRLTVL.

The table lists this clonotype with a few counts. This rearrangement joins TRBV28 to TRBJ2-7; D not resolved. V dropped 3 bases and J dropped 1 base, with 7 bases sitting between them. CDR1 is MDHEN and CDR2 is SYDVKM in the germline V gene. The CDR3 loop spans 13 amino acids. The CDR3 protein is CASSFVKSYEQYF. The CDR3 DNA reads TGTGCCAGCAGTTTCGTTAAATCCTACGAGCAGTACTTC.

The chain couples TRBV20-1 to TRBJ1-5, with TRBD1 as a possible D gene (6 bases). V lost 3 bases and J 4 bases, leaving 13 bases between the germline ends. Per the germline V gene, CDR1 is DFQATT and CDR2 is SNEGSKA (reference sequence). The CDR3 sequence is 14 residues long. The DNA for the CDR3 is TGCAGTGCTAGGCCCGAGGGGGGAAATCAGCCCCAGCATTTT. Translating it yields CSARPEGGNQPQHF.

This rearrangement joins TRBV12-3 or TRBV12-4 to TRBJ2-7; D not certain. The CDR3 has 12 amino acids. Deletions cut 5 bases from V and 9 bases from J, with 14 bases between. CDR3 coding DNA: TGTGCCAGCAGTCCGGGTCGAACGAGGCAGTACTTC. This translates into CASSPGRTRQYF.

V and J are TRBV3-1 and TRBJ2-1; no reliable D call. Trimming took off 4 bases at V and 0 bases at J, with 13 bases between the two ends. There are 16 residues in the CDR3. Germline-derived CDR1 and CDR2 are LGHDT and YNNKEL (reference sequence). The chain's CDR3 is CASSPLLAASYNEQFF. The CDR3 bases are TGTGCCAGCAGCCCCCTCCTGGCGGCCTCCTACAATGAGCAGTTCTTC.

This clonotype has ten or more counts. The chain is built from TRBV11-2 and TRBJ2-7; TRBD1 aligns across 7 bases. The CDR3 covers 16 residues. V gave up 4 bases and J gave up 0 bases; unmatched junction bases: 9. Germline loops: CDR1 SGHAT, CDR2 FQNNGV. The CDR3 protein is CASSSLKTGSSYEQYF. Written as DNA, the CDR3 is TGTGCCAGCAGCTCTCTAAAGACAGGGAGCTCCTACGAGCAGTACTTC.

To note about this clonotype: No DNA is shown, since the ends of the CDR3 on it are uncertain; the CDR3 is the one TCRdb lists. The CDR3 protein is CASSSSDRKEYEQYF. The chain employs TRBV12-3 or TRBV12-4 and TRBJ2-7; the tabulated D call, TRBD1, remains unverified against the DNA. 15 amino acids form the CDR3, both terminal residues included.

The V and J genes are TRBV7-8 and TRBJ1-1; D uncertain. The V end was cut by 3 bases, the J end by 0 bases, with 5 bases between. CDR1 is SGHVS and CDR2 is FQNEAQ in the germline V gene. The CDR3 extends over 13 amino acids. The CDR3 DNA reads TGTGCCAGCAGCTTGAAGGTGAACACTGAAGCTTTCTTT. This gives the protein CASSLKVNTEAFF.

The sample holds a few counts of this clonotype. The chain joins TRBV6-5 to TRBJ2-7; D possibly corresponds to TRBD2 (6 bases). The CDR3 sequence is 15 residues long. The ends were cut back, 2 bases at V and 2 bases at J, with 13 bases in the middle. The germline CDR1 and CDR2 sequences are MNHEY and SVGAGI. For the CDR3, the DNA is TGTGCCAGCAGTTACCGGTCGGGAGATGCCTACGAGCAGTACTTC. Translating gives CASSYRSGDAYEQYF.

The CDR3 sequence: CASSSPRGLTDTQYF. The CDR3 DNA reads TGTGCCAGCAGCTCCCCTCGGGGCCTGACAGATACGCAGTATTTT. The chain links TRBV5-4 to TRBJ2-3; D may be TRBD1 or TRBD2 (5 bases each). CDR1 and CDR2 (germline): SGHNT, YYREEE (reference sequence). Between the trimmed V and J ends, which lost 3 bases and 3 bases, there was a span of 14 bases. The CDR3 loop spans 15 amino acids.

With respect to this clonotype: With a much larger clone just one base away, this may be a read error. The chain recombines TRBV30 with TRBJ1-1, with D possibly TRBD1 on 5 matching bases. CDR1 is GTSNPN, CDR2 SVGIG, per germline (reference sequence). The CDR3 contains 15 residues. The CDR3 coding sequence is TGTGGCTGGAGCCGTGAGGGGACGATGAACACTGAAGCTTTCTTT. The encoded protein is CGWSREGTMNTEAFF.

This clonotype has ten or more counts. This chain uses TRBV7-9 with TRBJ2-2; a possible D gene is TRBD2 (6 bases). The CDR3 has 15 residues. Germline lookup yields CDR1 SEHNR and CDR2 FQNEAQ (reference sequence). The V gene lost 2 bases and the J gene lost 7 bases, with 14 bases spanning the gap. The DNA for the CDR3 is TGTGCCAGCAGCTTAAGCGCCGCGGGAAACGGGGAGCTGTTTTTT. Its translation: CASSLSAAGNGELFF.

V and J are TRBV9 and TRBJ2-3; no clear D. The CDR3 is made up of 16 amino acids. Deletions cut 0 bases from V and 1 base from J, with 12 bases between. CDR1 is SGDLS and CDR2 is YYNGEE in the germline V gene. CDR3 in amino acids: CASSVGPGGGTDTQYF. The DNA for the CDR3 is TGTGCCAGCAGCGTAGGGCCGGGTGGAGGCACAGATACGCAGTATTTT.

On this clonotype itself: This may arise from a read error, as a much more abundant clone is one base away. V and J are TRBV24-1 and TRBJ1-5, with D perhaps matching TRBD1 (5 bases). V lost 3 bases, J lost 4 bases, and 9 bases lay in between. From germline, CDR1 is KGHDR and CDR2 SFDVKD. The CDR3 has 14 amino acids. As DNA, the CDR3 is TGTGCCACCAGTGATCCCGACAGTAATCAGCCCCAGCATTTT. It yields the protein CATSDPDSNQPQHF.

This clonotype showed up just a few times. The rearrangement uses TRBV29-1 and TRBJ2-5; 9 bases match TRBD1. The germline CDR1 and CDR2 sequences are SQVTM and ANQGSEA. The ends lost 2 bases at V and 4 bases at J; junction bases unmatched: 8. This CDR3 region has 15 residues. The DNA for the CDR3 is TGCAGCGTTGAACCGGACAGGGGATTACTAGAGACCCAGTACTTC. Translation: CSVEPDRGLLETQYF.

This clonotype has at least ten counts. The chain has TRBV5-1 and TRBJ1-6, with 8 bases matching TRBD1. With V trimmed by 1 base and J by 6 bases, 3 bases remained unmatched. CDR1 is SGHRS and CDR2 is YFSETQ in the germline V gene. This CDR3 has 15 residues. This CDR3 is CASSLTGQVNSPLHF. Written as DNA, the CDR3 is TGCGCCAGCAGCTTGACGGGACAGGTTAATTCACCCCTCCACTTT.

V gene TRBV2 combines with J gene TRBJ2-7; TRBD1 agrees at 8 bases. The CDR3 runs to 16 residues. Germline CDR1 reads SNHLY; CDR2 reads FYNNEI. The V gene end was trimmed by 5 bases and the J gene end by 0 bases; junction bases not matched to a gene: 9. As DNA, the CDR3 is TGTGCCAGCAGTCCCCCCAGCCAGGGGGCCTCCTACGAGCAGTACTTC. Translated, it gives CASSPPSQGASYEQYF. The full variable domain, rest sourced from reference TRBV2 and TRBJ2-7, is EPEVTQTPSHQVTQMGQEVILRCVPISNHLYFYWYRQILGQKVEFLVSFYNNEISEKSEIFDDQFSVERPDGSNFTLKIRSTKLEDSAMYFCASSPPSQGASYEQYFGPGTRLTVT.

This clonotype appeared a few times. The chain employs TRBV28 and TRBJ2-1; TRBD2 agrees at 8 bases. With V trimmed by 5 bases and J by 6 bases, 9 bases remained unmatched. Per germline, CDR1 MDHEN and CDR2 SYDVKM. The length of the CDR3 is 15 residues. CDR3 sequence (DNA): TGTGCCAGCAGTCCCTCCCCTGCGGGAGGCAATGAGCAGTTCTTC. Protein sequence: CASSPSPAGGNEQFF.

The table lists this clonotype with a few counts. CDR3 in DNA: TGTGCCAGCAGCATTAGGACGGCTAATGAAAAACTGTTTTTT. Translated: CASSIRTANEKLFF. V is TRBV3-1 and J is TRBJ1-4, with unresolved D. V was clipped by 5 bases and J by 3 bases, with 10 bases between them. The CDR3 has 14 residues. Germline V gene sequence: CDR1 LGHDT, CDR2 YNNKEL (reference sequence).

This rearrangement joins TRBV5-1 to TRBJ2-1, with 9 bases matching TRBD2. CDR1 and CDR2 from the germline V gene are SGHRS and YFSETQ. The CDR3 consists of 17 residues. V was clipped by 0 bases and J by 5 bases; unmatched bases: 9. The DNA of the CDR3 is TGCGCCAGCAGCTTGGCCAGATGGGCGGGAGGGAACAATGAGCAGTTCTTC. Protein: CASSLARWAGGNNEQFF.